This record covers a single T cell receptor (beta chain). The antigen is unknown. V lost 5 bases, J lost 0 bases, and 17 bases lay in between. Germline V gene sequence: CDR1 SEHNR, CDR2 FQNEAQ (reference sequence). The CDR3 length is 17 residues. These data belong to a study of cytomegalovirus exposure and HLA in healthy donors. The wider study: The same platform was used for the 100 to 150 validation repertoires as for the approximately 630 first-cohort repertoires, as reported in a later analysis. Study findings and constraints: Specificity for CMV antigens was confirmed in vitro for a few of the CMV-associated chains. Reportedly, cytomegalovirus status was diagnosed with high sensitivity and specificity.

TCRdb's copy holds only in-frame clones and misses some; the assay was immunoSEQ multiplex PCR. The repertoire holds some 180,000 clones, more than 75% seen once, with 7.2% in the top ten. The rearrangement uses TRBV7-9 and TRBJ1-5; D gene uncertain. The clonotype originates from a man aged 30 to 39 in good health and CMV-seropositive. The material sequenced was PBMCs. CDR3 DNA: TGTGCCAGCAGCGATTCCCAGCTCCTCTATAGCAATCAGCCCCAGCATTTT. This sequence encodes CASSDSQLLYSNQPQHF.